These 20 T cell receptor beta chains originate from one sample sequenced in a study of blood T cell repertoires in COVID-19. Sequenced by immunoSEQ multiplex PCR; TCRdb stores in-frame clones only, minus some. The sample holds around 160,000 clones, 65% to 90% seen once. Material for sequencing was peripheral blood. These receptors all come from a man aged 60 to 75 with acute or convalescent COVID-19.

The chain has TRBV11-1 and TRBJ2-7; 15 nucleotides agree with TRBD2. CDR1 and CDR2 (germline): SGHAT, FQDESV (reference sequence). This CDR3 is built from 16 residues. After removal of 1 base from V and 9 bases from J, the junction contained 7 bases not matched to a gene. The CDR3 spells CASSLGGTSGRSVQYF. CDR3 DNA: TGTGCCAGCAGCTTAGGAGGGACTAGCGGGAGGTCCGTGCAGTACTTC.

The chain has TRBV4-1 and TRBJ1-5, with D possibly being TRBD1 (6 bases). The germline CDR1 and CDR2 sequences are MGHRA and YSYEKL. The CDR3 is 19 amino acids. V lost 0 bases to trimming and J lost 0 bases, with 18 bases between them. The CDR3 loop is CASSQDRSVRGYSNQPQHF. CDR3 sequence (DNA): TGCGCCAGCAGCCAAGACCGAAGCGTGAGGGGGTATAGCAATCAGCCCCAGCATTTT.

The chain recombines TRBV5-1 with TRBJ2-3; maybe TRBD1 (5 bases). Germline values: CDR1 SGHRS, CDR2 YFSETQ. With 1 base removed from V and 4 bases from J, the gap between germline ends came to 10 bases. CDR3 size: 14 residues. The DNA of the CDR3 is TGCGCCAGCAGCTTGCAAGGGGCTTCAGATACGCAGTATTTT. Residues: CASSLQGASDTQYF.

This clone was seen more than once but under ten times. V usage is TRBV5-1 and J usage is TRBJ2-1, with D maybe TRBD1 (6 bases). The V gene lost 0 bases and the J gene lost 0 bases, with 10 bases spanning the gap. The CDR3 is made up of 16 amino acids. Germline CDR1 reads SGHRS; CDR2 reads YFSETQ. The CDR3 region is CASSLEGDPSYNEQFF. In nucleotides, the CDR3 is TGCGCCAGCAGCTTGGAGGGGGACCCCTCCTACAATGAGCAGTTCTTC.

The chain couples TRBV5-4 to TRBJ2-1, with 10 nucleotides matching TRBD2. V lost 3 bases, J lost 11 bases, and 8 bases stayed unmatched. This CDR3 region has 14 residues. CDR1 and CDR2 from the germline V gene are SGHNT and YYREEE (reference sequence). Here the CDR3 DNA reads TGTGCCAGCAGCTCCCGGACTAGCGGTCTACAGCAGTTCTTC. Protein product: CASSSRTSGLQQFF.

This chain uses TRBV19 with TRBJ1-5; tentatively, D is TRBD1 (6 bases). There are 16 residues in the CDR3. The V and J ends lost 6 bases and 0 bases respectively, with 15 bases between them. From germline, CDR1 is LNHDA and CDR2 SQIVND (reference sequence). The CDR3 loop reads CASRVQGGYSNQPQHF. The CDR3 DNA follows: TGTGCCAGTAGGGTACAGGGTGGTTATAGCAATCAGCCCCAGCATTTT.

V and J are TRBV15 and TRBJ2-3; D gene ambiguous. Looked up from germline, CDR1 is LNHNV and CDR2 is YYDKDF (reference sequence). The CDR3 contains 14 residues. Trimming removed 0 bases from V and 1 base from J, with 5 bases in between. The CDR3 region is CATSRDTRTDTQYF. The CDR3 coding sequence is TGTGCCACCAGCAGAGATACACGCACAGATACGCAGTATTTT.

The V and J genes are TRBV3-1 (or the pseudogene TRBV3-2) and TRBJ1-6; 9 nucleotides align to TRBD1. The junction had 5 bases not matched to a gene; V was cut back by 6 bases and J by 5 bases. The length of the CDR3 is 15 residues. Germline V CDR1 and CDR2: LGHDT, YNNKEL (reference sequence). The CDR3 nucleotides read TGTGCCAGCAGACGTGGACAGGGGAATAATTCACCCCTCCACTTT. It translates to CASRRGQGNNSPLHF.

This chain uses TRBV15 with TRBJ2-1, with 8 bases identical to TRBD1. Germline trimming cut 1 base from V and 8 bases from J; bases unmatched to any gene: 10. The CDR3 has 16 residues. From germline, CDR1 is LNHNV and CDR2 YYDKDF (reference sequence). This CDR3 reads CATSRGAGGAFHEQFF. CDR3 nucleotides: TGTGCCACCAGCAGAGGGGCAGGGGGCGCGTTTCATGAGCAGTTCTTC.

V is TRBV29-1 and J is TRBJ2-7, with a tentative D call TRBD1 (5 bases). The length of the CDR3 is 13 residues. Germline V gene lookup returns CDR1 SQVTM and CDR2 ANQGSEA. V was clipped by 5 bases and J by 2 bases, with 13 bases between them. The CDR3 coding sequence is TGCAGCGTTCAATTCGGACATCCCTACGAGCAGTACTTC. This translates into CSVQFGHPYEQYF.

The chain couples TRBV5-4 to TRBJ2-7; D is undetermined. The CDR3 is made up of 13 amino acids. The germline gives CDR1 SGHNT, CDR2 YYREEE (reference sequence). V was shortened by 3 bases and J by 3 bases, with 10 bases between the two germline ends. CDR3 region: CASSYVLGYEQYF. CDR3 DNA: TGTGCCAGCAGCTACGTACTCGGCTACGAGCAGTACTTC.

The rearrangement joins TRBV5-1 to TRBJ1-1; 9 bases match TRBD1. This CDR3 contains 14 residues. V was pared by 4 bases and J by 6 bases, with 7 bases of the junction left unmatched. Germline assignment: CDR1 SGHRS and CDR2 YFSETQ. CDR3 in DNA: TGCGCCAGCAGCGAACAGGGGGCTGTCGCTGAAGCTTTCTTT. This sequence encodes CASSEQGAVAEAFF. Full variable domain (remainder filled in from reference TRBV5-1 and TRBJ1-1): KAGVTQTPRYLIKTRGQQVTLSCSPISGHRSVSWYQQTPGQGLQFLFEYFSETQRNKGNFPGRFSGRQFSNSRSEMNVSTLELGDSALYLCASSEQGAVAEAFFGQGTRLTVV.

This clone was seen a handful of times. The CDR3 spells CASSSPDRDYEQYF. CDR3 nucleotides: TGTGCCAGCAGCTCTCCGGACAGGGACTACGAGCAGTACTTC. This rearrangement joins TRBV7-9 to TRBJ2-7; 8 bases line up with TRBD1. The J segment lost 3 bases and the V segment lost 4 bases, leaving 5 bases of the junction unmatched. This CDR3 has 14 amino acids. Germline values: CDR1 SEHNR, CDR2 FQNEAQ (reference sequence).

The chain couples TRBV5-1 to TRBJ1-2; 7 bases match TRBD1. This CDR3 is 13 amino acids long. Germline-derived CDR1 and CDR2 are SGHRS and YFSETQ. The trim removed 4 bases at V and 2 bases at J, leaving 2 bases unmatched. CDR3 region: CASSKGQNYGYTF. CDR3 nucleotides: TGCGCCAGCAGCAAGGGACAGAACTATGGCTACACCTTC.

This clone was counted between two and nine times. CDR3 in amino acids: CASSLNPGRDYTF. The CDR3 DNA reads TGCGCCAGCAGCTTGAACCCGGGCAGGGACTACACCTTC. V usage is TRBV5-1 and J usage is TRBJ1-2; possible D gene TRBD1, 5 bases. Germline assignment: CDR1 SGHRS and CDR2 YFSETQ. V lost 1 base and J 10 bases, leaving 14 bases between the germline ends. The CDR3 extends over 13 amino acids.

The CDR3 DNA reads as TGCGCCAGCAGCCAAGATAGAGGAGGGTGGACAGATACGCAGTATTTT. Residues: CASSQDRGGWTDTQYF. The rearrangement links TRBV4-1 to TRBJ2-3; a weak D match, TRBD2 (6 bases). The CDR3 is 16 residues long. V was clipped by 0 bases and J by 3 bases, with 13 bases between them. From germline, CDR1 is MGHRA and CDR2 YSYEKL.

The chain recombines TRBV29-1 with TRBJ2-5; 9 bases map to TRBD2. Germline V gene lookup returns CDR1 SQVTM and CDR2 ANQGSEA. Trimming removed 6 bases from V and 5 bases from J; junction bases left unmatched: 7. The CDR3 has 13 amino acids. DNA of the CDR3: TGCAGCGTGGGCCTAAGCGGGGGGGAGACCCAGTACTTC. It specifies CSVGLSGGETQYF.

Points on this clone: This sample includes further DNA sequences coding for the same CDR3. The rearrangement joins TRBV5-1 to TRBJ1-5, with D tentatively TRBD1 (6 bases). From germline, CDR1 is SGHRS and CDR2 YFSETQ. The CDR3 consists of 14 residues. Trimming removed 3 bases at V and 2 bases at J, with 9 bases between. CDR3 loop: CASSSGQGNQPQHF. CDR3 DNA: TGCGCCAGCAGCTCGGGACAAGGCAATCAGCCCCAGCATTTT.

The chain joins TRBV2 to TRBJ2-1; the D gene is possibly TRBD1 (6 bases). Germline lookup yields CDR1 SNHLY and CDR2 FYNNEI. Trimming stripped 8 bases from V and 10 bases from J, with 12 bases between. The CDR3 contains 11 residues. As DNA, the CDR3 is TGTGCCAGCGGGGGCCCTGACGAGCAGTTCTTC. Its protein is CASGGPDEQFF.

This chain connects TRBV6-5 to TRBJ1-1, with D hard to call. Trimming left V 8 bases short and J 3 bases short, with 16 bases between. The V gene's germline CDR1 is MNHEY and CDR2 SVGAGI. CDR3 length: 14 amino acids. The CDR3 nucleotides read TGTGCCAGCGGGCAGTGGAGGCTGGACACTGAAGCTTTCTTT. Its protein product is CASGQWRLDTEAFF.